The 27 T cell receptor beta chains below come from one sample, sequenced in a study of cytomegalovirus exposure and HLA in healthy donors. Both 60 Vbeta primers and 13 Jbeta primers went into the PCR. Measured with immunoSEQ multiplex PCR; TCRdb has only the in-frame clones, and not every one. The sample has nearly 95,000 clones, 7.6% seen once. Sequenced material: PBMCs. These receptors were taken from a man aged 45-60 years in good health and CMV-seronegative.

This clone was seen more than once but under ten times. The chain has TRBV10-3 and TRBJ2-7; a weak D match, TRBD2 (5 bases). The CDR3 loop spans 13 amino acids. The germline gives CDR1 ENHRY, CDR2 SYGVKD. V lost 0 bases to trimming and J lost 4 bases, with 7 bases between them. The CDR3 region has the DNA TGTGCCATCAGTGAGTCACTAGGGTACGAGCAGTACTTC. It translates to CAISESLGYEQYF.

There are a few counts of this clone. CDR3 DNA sequence: TGTGCCAGCAGCCAAGATCTACTAGCGGGCGGATACTTC. Translation: CASSQDLLAGGYF. The V gene is TRBV4-2, the J gene TRBJ2-7, with 9 nucleotides matching TRBD2. After removal of 0 bases from V and 13 bases from J, the junction contained 7 bases not matched to a gene. The CDR3 contains 13 residues. Germline-derived CDR1 and CDR2 are LGHNA and YNFKEQ.

At least ten counts were recorded for this clone. The genes are TRBV19 and TRBJ2-7; 8 nucleotides match TRBD2. CDR1 LNHDA and CDR2 SQIVND come from the germline V gene (reference sequence). The CDR3 is made up of 14 amino acids. The junction had 6 bases not matched to a gene; V was cut back by 1 base and J by 7 bases. The CDR3 DNA reads as TGTGCCAGTAGTATAGTAGCGGGGCTGGGAGAGCAGTACTTC. This sequence encodes CASSIVAGLGEQYF.

In its sample, this clone was seen a few times. The gene calls are TRBV11-3 and TRBJ1-1, with 8 positions matching TRBD1. The CDR3 contains 12 residues. Germline values: CDR1 SGHNT, CDR2 YENEEA. Trimming removed 8 bases from V and 1 base from J; junction bases left unmatched: 0. CDR3 bases: TGTGCCAGCGGGACAGGGAACACTGAAGCTTTCTTT. Its translation is CASGTGNTEAFF.

This clone was observed a few times. The chain uses TRBV4-1 and TRBJ2-7; tentative D call: TRBD1 (6 bases). CDR3 length equals 13 residues. Trimming cost V 5 bases and J 3 bases, with 11 bases left between them. The V gene's germline CDR1 is MGHRA and CDR2 YSYEKL. The CDR3 region is CASSTRDNYEQYF. CDR3 sequence (DNA): TGCGCCAGCAGCACCCGGGACAACTACGAGCAGTACTTC.

The rearrangement uses TRBV5-1 and TRBJ2-6, with TRBD2 as a possible D gene (5 bases). The germline V and J ends were trimmed by 2 bases and 2 bases, with 8 bases remaining between them. The CDR3 spans 15 residues. Germline lookup yields CDR1 SGHRS and CDR2 YFSETQ. This chain's CDR3 is CASSFGETGANVLTF. As DNA, the CDR3 is TGCGCCAGCAGCTTTGGGGAGACTGGGGCCAACGTCCTGACTTTC.

This chain connects TRBV7-2 to TRBJ2-6; possibly TRBD2 for D (7 bases). V was cut by 2 bases and J by 0 bases, with 14 bases left in between. The CDR3 sequence is 18 residues long. Germline CDR1 and CDR2: SGHTA and FQGNSA. CDR3 sequence reads: CASSLRAGATSGANVLTF. The CDR3 DNA reads as TGTGCCAGCAGCTTACGGGCGGGGGCCACCTCTGGGGCCAACGTCCTGACTTTC.

V and J are TRBV9 and TRBJ2-1, with TRBD1 matching 7 bases. The CDR3 covers 15 residues. Looked up from germline, CDR1 is SGDLS and CDR2 is YYNGEE. The J segment lost 0 bases and the V segment lost 4 bases, leaving 4 bases of the junction unmatched. The DNA of the CDR3 is TGTGCCAGCAGCCCCAGGGGGAGCTCCTACAATGAGCAGTTCTTC. Protein sequence: CASSPRGSSYNEQFF.

The chain has TRBV6-1 and TRBJ1-3; tentatively, D is TRBD1 (5 bases). V was trimmed by 7 bases and J by 9 bases, leaving 13 bases between them. The CDR3 totals 12 residues. Germline values: CDR1 MNHNS, CDR2 SASEGT. CDR3 coding DNA: TGTGCCAGCATAATGGGGGGGACCACCATATATTTT. Its translation is CASIMGGTTIYF.

This clone was observed a handful of times. The chain links TRBV4-2 to TRBJ2-5; D is unresolved. From germline, CDR1 is LGHNA and CDR2 YNFKEQ. Trimming removed 0 bases at V and 1 base at J, with 9 bases between. The CDR3 extends over 15 amino acids. The CDR3 DNA reads TGTGCCAGCAGCCAAGAACTGACTCCCCAAGAGACCCAGTACTTC. Residues: CASSQELTPQETQYF.

This chain links TRBV27 with TRBJ2-7; TRBD2 aligns across 8 bases. This CDR3 has 17 residues. CDR1 is MNHEY and CDR2 is SMNVEV in the germline V gene (reference sequence). After removal of 2 bases from V and 3 bases from J, the junction contained 12 bases not matched to a gene. The CDR3 loop is CASSLLGFGGVLYEQYF. The CDR3, as DNA: TGTGCCAGCAGTTTACTTGGATTCGGGGGGGTCCTCTACGAGCAGTACTTC.

The chain has TRBV28 and TRBJ2-2, with TRBD2 identical over 7 bases. The CDR3 contains 13 residues. Germline loops: CDR1 MDHEN, CDR2 SYDVKM. J gave up 5 bases and V 6 bases, and 3 bases lay outside the gene matches. The CDR3 here is CASSRGGTGELFF. CDR3 DNA: TGTGCCAGCAGCCGGGGAGGGACCGGGGAGCTGTTTTTT.

This clone came up a few times. V is TRBV18 and J is TRBJ2-2; D is uncertain. The CDR3 totals 15 residues. V lost 0 bases, J lost 4 bases, and 9 bases lay in between. CDR1 KGHSH and CDR2 LQKENI come from the germline V gene. The CDR3: CASSPPNLSTGELFF. The CDR3 coding sequence is TGTGCCAGCTCACCACCGAACCTCAGCACCGGGGAGCTGTTTTTT.

This chain links TRBV7-9 with TRBJ1-5, with 7 bases matching TRBD1. The CDR3 runs to 15 residues. V lost 1 base, J lost 3 bases, and 3 bases stayed unmatched. The germline gives CDR1 SEHNR, CDR2 FQNEAQ (reference sequence). Written as DNA, the CDR3 is TGTGCCAGCAGCTTAGAGGGGGCATACAATCAGCCCCAGCATTTT. Protein sequence: CASSLEGAYNQPQHF.

The V gene is TRBV7-8, the J gene TRBJ2-7; perhaps TRBD2 as D (7 bases). Looked up from germline, CDR1 is SGHVS and CDR2 is FQNEAQ. V was trimmed by 5 bases and J by 1 base, leaving 18 bases between them. The CDR3 is made up of 16 amino acids. This CDR3 is CASSPGAGAISYEQYF. The CDR3 coding sequence is TGTGCCAGCAGCCCCGGGGCGGGGGCGATTTCCTACGAGCAGTACTTC.

The gene calls are TRBV30 and TRBJ2-1; D is unclear. CDR1 and CDR2 from the germline V gene are GTSNPN and SVGIG (reference sequence). The CDR3 is 12 residues long. With 4 bases removed from V and 7 bases from J, the gap between germline ends came to 11 bases. The CDR3 sequence: CAWTILGNEQFF. As DNA, the CDR3 is TGTGCCTGGACCATCCTCGGGAATGAGCAGTTCTTC.

The gene calls are TRBV11-3 and TRBJ2-3; 13 bases are shared with TRBD2. Germline CDR1 SGHNT, CDR2 YENEEA. CDR3 size: 16 residues. V trimming: 5 bases; J trimming: 6 bases; junction bases outside the gene matches: 8. In DNA form, the CDR3 reads TGTGCCAGCAGCCCCCGGACTAGCGGGAGTTTCGATACGCAGTATTTT. Translation gives CASSPRTSGSFDTQYF.

The CDR3 loop is CASSPPGEPLHF. In DNA, the CDR3 is TGTGCCAGCAGTCCTCCGGGGGAGCCCCTCCACTTT. V gene TRBV28 combines with J gene TRBJ1-6, with D maybe TRBD1 (5 bases). Trimming removed 5 bases from V and 13 bases from J, with 12 bases in between. In germline, CDR1 is MDHEN, CDR2 SYDVKM. This CDR3 has 12 amino acids. The variable domain in full, with the rest retrieved from reference TRBV28 and TRBJ1-6, is DVKVTQSSRYLVKRTGEKVFLECVQDMDHENMFWYRQDPGLGLRLIYFSYDVKMKEKGDIPEGYSVSREKKERFSLILESASTNQTSMYLCASSPPGEPLHFGNGTRLTVT.

This clone occurred a few times. The CDR3 protein is CASAKGAAYEQYF. The CDR3 DNA reads TGTGCCAGCGCCAAGGGGGCGGCCTACGAGCAGTACTTC. The rearrangement links TRBV9 to TRBJ2-7, with 7 bases that match TRBD1. CDR1 and CDR2 from the germline V gene are SGDLS and YYNGEE. The CDR3 consists of 13 residues. V lost 7 bases, J lost 2 bases, and 6 bases stayed unmatched.

The chain couples TRBV6-1 to TRBJ2-1; 10 nucleotides align to TRBD2. V shed 1 base, J shed 6 bases, and the junction held 3 bases outside the gene matches. The CDR3 is 15 amino acids. Germline V lookup: CDR1 MNHNS, CDR2 SASEGT. The CDR3 coding sequence is TGTGCCAGCAGTGAAGTCGGACTAGCGGCCAATGAGCAGTTCTTC. Encoded protein: CASSEVGLAANEQFF.

A few counts support this clone. V usage is TRBV21-1 and J usage is TRBJ2-5; the table's TRBD1 call for D was not verified on the DNA. TRBV21-1 is marked as a pseudogene. This CDR3 has 11 residues. CDR3: CARDRGETQYF. The CDR3 DNA follows: TGTGCCAGGGACAGGGGAGAGACCCAGTACTTC.

This clone was detected only a few times. The CDR3 sequence is CASSTGPRGSYEQYF. The CDR3 region has the DNA TGTGCCAGCAGTACCGGGCCTCGGGGCTCCTACGAGCAGTACTTC. The chain couples TRBV6-5 to TRBJ2-7, with D maybe TRBD2 (5 bases). CDR1 is MNHEY, CDR2 SVGAGI, per germline. CDR3 length equals 15 residues. Trimming pared 5 bases from V and 0 bases from J, leaving 14 bases between.

V gene TRBV10-3 combines with J gene TRBJ2-7; maybe TRBD1 (5 bases). The V and J ends lost 6 bases and 6 bases respectively, with 21 bases between them. The CDR3 consists of 15 residues. CDR1 and CDR2 (germline): ENHRY, SYGVKD. The CDR3, as DNA: TGTGCCATCAGCCCCCTCGGGCAGGGTTCTGGCGAGCAGTACTTC. This gives the protein CAISPLGQGSGEQYF.

The J gene is TRBJ1-2, the V gene TRBV27; D not resolved. The germline V gene has CDR1 MNHEY and CDR2 SMNVEV (reference sequence). CDR3 size: 14 residues. Deletions cut 3 bases from V and 0 bases from J, with 8 bases between. The CDR3 protein is CASSFDGANYGYTF. In nucleotides, the CDR3 is TGTGCCAGCAGTTTCGACGGAGCTAACTATGGCTACACCTTC.

The chain recombines TRBV7-8 with TRBJ2-7; weak D call: TRBD2 (6 bases). The CDR3 contains 14 residues. Germline V lookup: CDR1 SGHVS, CDR2 FQNEAQ. V lost 0 bases, J lost 7 bases, and 13 bases lay in between. The CDR3 coding sequence is TGTGCCAGCAGCTTAGCCCCCGGGAGTAGGGAGCAGTACTTC. Translated, it gives CASSLAPGSREQYF.

This clone has just a few counts. J is TRBJ1-1 and V is TRBV7-3; 7 bases are a match to TRBD1. Germline-derived CDR1 and CDR2 are SGHTA and FQGTGA. V was clipped by 5 bases and J by 3 bases; unmatched bases: 3. This CDR3 contains 13 residues. The CDR3 nucleotides are TGTGCCAGCAGCCAGGGACAGCACACTGAAGCTTTCTTT. Translated: CASSQGQHTEAFF. Looking up the rest from reference TRBV7-3 and TRBJ1-1 gives the full variable domain: GAGVSQTPSNKVTEKGKYVELRCDPISGHTALYWYRQSLGQGPEFLIYFQGTGAADDSGLPNDRFFAVRPEGSVSTLKIQRTERGDSAVYLCASSQGQHTEAFFGQGTRLTVV.

The chain recombines TRBV7-2 with TRBJ2-5, with 10 bases fitting TRBD1. There are 16 residues in the CDR3. In germline, CDR1 is SGHTA, CDR2 FQGNSA. The J segment lost 1 base and the V segment lost 5 bases, leaving 7 bases of the junction unmatched. CDR3 coding DNA: TGTGCCAGCAGCGCCGGAAGGACAGGGGGCCAAGAGACCCAGTACTTC. Translation gives CASSAGRTGGQETQYF.